This TCR beta chain stems from a study of cytomegalovirus exposure and HLA in healthy donors. The study ran its PCR with 60 Vbeta and 13 Jbeta primers. Measured with immunoSEQ multiplex PCR; TCRdb has only the in-frame clones, and not every one. The top ten hold 0.65% of the sample, which has 190,000 or so clones, about 80% seen once. The V end was cut by 1 base, the J end by 5 bases, with 4 bases between. The length of the CDR3 is 12 residues. Germline CDR1 SGHDT, CDR2 YYEEEE. This clone was seen more than once but under ten times. The V call is TRBV5-6, the J call TRBJ2-4, with D hard to call. This TCR came from a boy younger than 18 in good health and CMV-seronegative. Sequencing input: PBMCs. The CDR3 bases are TGTGCCAGCAGCTTGCTCGAAAACATTCAGTACTTC. It codes for CASSLLENIQYF.